The clone carrying this TCR beta chain appeared a few times. What it binds is not known. The PCR had 60 Vbeta and 13 Jbeta primers. Libraries were prepared by immunoSEQ multiplex PCR; TCRdb keeps only in-frame clonotypes and omits some of them. The table records about 120,000 clones, about 78% of them present only once. This entry is derived from a study of cytomegalovirus exposure and HLA in healthy donors. Overall study: From donors who were HLA-typed, an early data release held approximately 80 million unique TCRs.

The CDR3 has 16 residues. The germline V gene encodes CDR1 SGHTA and CDR2 FQGTGA. V lost 0 bases and J 4 bases, leaving 15 bases between the germline ends. Findings and limits, study-wide: Reported results showed that the classifier diagnosed cytomegalovirus status with high specificity and sensitivity. Despite most TCR sequences being rare, some public TCRs occurred in many donors.

The chain links TRBV7-3 to TRBJ2-5, with unresolved D. The source is a man under 40 in good health and CMV-seronegative. The sequencing input was PBMCs. The CDR3 here is CASSLTFSLSGETQYF. DNA for the CDR3: TGTGCCAGCAGCTTAACGTTCAGTCTGTCGGGAGAGACCCAGTACTTC.